The entry below gives a single T cell receptor beta chain sequence along with its context. It lacks a known antigen. It has no much larger one-base neighbor in the sample; base qualities were not kept. V and J are truncated by 7 bases and 3 bases respectively, leaving an intervening sequence of 10 bases. CDR1 and CDR2, looked up from the germline V gene (reference sequence), are DFQATT and SNEGSKA. From the cysteine through the phenylalanine, the CDR3 covers 11 amino acids. The DNA shown is the 33-base CDR3, in frame from base 1. This entry comes from a study of CD8 T cells in Susac syndrome (dated by TCRdb to the late 2010s). Looking at the study overall: Of the Susac syndrome patients who were sequenced, eight were in clinical remission while roughly 6 had clinically active disease. Whether CD8+ T cell activation and differentiation in Susac syndrome was antigen driven was tested using repertoire sequencing. Susac syndrome patients were therapy-naive, on corticosteroids (some also receiving IVIg), or on IVIg alone at blood withdrawal. The study compared CD8+ T cell repertoire clonality among eleven to twelve healthy donors, 14 Susac syndrome patients and fewer than 19 multiple sclerosis patients. General conclusions and limits of the study: Roughly 15 and five Susac-specific public clones were found in the total CD8+ and CD8+ TEMRA repertoires, respectively. The TCR sequencing and HLA analysis was acknowledged to have included a relatively small number of individuals. Susac syndrome CD8+ repertoires showed clonal expansion, highest in CD8+ TEMRA cells and greater in clinically active than remitting patients.

Peripheral blood CD8+ and CD4+ T cells from healthy donors, Susac syndrome patients and multiple sclerosis patients were profiled by high-throughput TCR beta sequencing. Recently defined diagnostic criteria for definite or probable disease were met by the Susac syndrome patients. Bulk CD8+ and CD4+ T cells were purified by magnetic negative isolation, whereas CD8+ TEMRA cells were enriched by FACS. Blood was collected in EDTA tubes and processed within 24 hours, with PBMCs isolated through density gradient centrifugation. PBMCs destined for TCR sequencing were cryopreserved in liquid nitrogen and later thawed in a 37 °C water bath. A purity of at least 90% was achieved for sorted or isolated CD4+, CD8+ and CD8+ TEMRA cells. RNA was extracted using the RNeasy kit, and about 0.45 to 1 ug of the RNA was reverse transcribed with random hexamers. The immunoSEQ multiplex PCR assay, covering 54 Vbeta and 13 Jbeta segments, was used to amplify TCR beta CDR3 regions. PCR amplification bias was corrected using a synthetic template baseline for primer optimization and computational correction. As for the original processing: Only productive sequences were kept, with reads annotated to V, D and J genes according to IMGT and analyzed in immunoSEQ Analyzer. To calculate clonality, Shannon entropy was normalized by log2 of the number of productive unique sequences and then subtracted from one. For each patient and control, public and private clones were evaluated within the 100 most prevalent clones. Clones were defined as Susac-specific when absent from the healthy and MS cohorts, from over 950 published viral clones and from other ImmuneACCESS disease sequences. The public sequencing data were trimmed at Q25 with fastp and processed into clonotypes with MiXCR by TCRdb, which kept only in-frame beta chains. Each entry merges the rows of one CDR3 protein and shows their most common DNA and genes. The V and J calls here are based on TCRdb, not the publication. In all, the sample holds some 100,000 distinct CDR3 sequences, and 95% of those were seen once. 0.3% of the sample goes to the ten largest clones.

Sequenced input: CD8+ T cells from PBMCs. The clonotype originates from a human donor with Susac syndrome. The chain couples TRBV20-1 to TRBJ2-7; TRBD1 might be the D gene, on 6 matching bases. The DNA is TGCAGTGTCAGGGGCGGCTACGAGCAGTACTTC. Its protein is CSVRGGYEQYF.